This T cell receptor (delta chain) was sequenced for a study of human gamma delta and Vdelta1 T cells. Overall study findings and caveats: Delta One T cells were reportedly polyclonal and broadly cytotoxic against acute myeloid leukemia.

The CDR3 consists of 18 residues. V was clipped by 5 bases and J by 0 bases; unmatched bases: 20. CDR1 is TVYSNPD, CDR2 GDNSRS, per germline (reference sequence). Of note for this clone: Its specificity is not known.

TCRdb ran CATT on the PCR reads. The sample has around 13,000 delta-chain clones; about half are singletons. This sequence joins TRDV3 and TRDJ1; 8 bases fit TRDD3. This receptor was identified in a human donor in good health. The sample consisted of Vdelta1 gamma-delta T cells from blood grown in culture (DOT cells). CDR3 region: CALSTVIGGSTYTDKLIF. DNA of the CDR3: TGTGCCCTTTCTACTGTAATTGGGGGATCGACGTACACCGATAAACTCATCTTT. The full variable domain, in which reference TRDV3 and TRDJ1 provide the parts outside the CDR3, is CDKVTQSSPDQTVASGSEVVLLCTYDTVYSNPDLFWYRIRPDYSFQFVFYGDNSRSEGADFTQGRFSVKHILTQKAFHLVISPVRTEDSATYYCALSTVIGGSTYTDKLIFGKGTRVTVEP.